This entry features one T cell receptor beta chain sequence. Source study methods: Researchers report that nucleated cell counts were estimated from reference gene primer amplification. Profiling relied on immunoSEQ multiplex PCR, and the TCRdb table lists in-frame clones only, not all of them. The V and J calls and clone size come from that table; D and trimming were worked out from the DNA. Among roughly 38,000 clones listed, more than 60% were seen once. This record comes from a study of blood T cell repertoires in COVID-19. Study in general: Acute-phase and convalescent COVID-19 samples originated in the United States, Italy and Spain. T cells, B-cell-depleted T cells, or PBMCs supplied cDNA or gDNA.

This CDR3 spans 15 amino acids. Germline V gene lookup returns CDR1 SGHDT and CDR2 YYEEEE. The V end lost 4 bases, the J end lost 3 bases, and 16 bases lay between the germline ends. V and J are TRBV5-6 and TRBJ1-2, with D possibly TRBD1 on 6 matching bases. The receptor comes from a man between 60 and 75 years old with active COVID-19. Sequences were obtained from peripheral blood. The CDR3 region has the DNA TGTGCCAGCAGCCTTTACAGGGAACAGGACTATGGCTACACCTTC. Its protein product is CASSLYREQDYGYTF.